The 20 T cell receptor beta chains given below trace back to one sample, sequenced in a study of T-cell memory formation after mild COVID-19. Each CDR3 protein gets one entry after TCRdb re-called the 5' RACE reads with MiXCR. The sample carries some 600,000 distinct CDR3 sequences, 15% to 20% recorded once. The sample taken for sequencing was PBMCs or a T cell subset sorted from them (not recorded which). The receptors originated from an adult woman who had mild COVID-19 (a few samples of this study predate the infection). Cell type and time point are not known.

The genes are TRBV10-3 and TRBJ1-1; TRBD1 agrees at 9 bases. The CDR3 contains 17 residues. The V and J ends lost 2 bases and 0 bases, in that order; junction bases with no gene match: 7. Germline V gives CDR1 ENHRY, CDR2 SYGVKD. Written as DNA, the CDR3 is TGTGCCATCAGTGAGGGGGGGACAGGGAAGATGAACACTGAAGCTTTCTTT. Encoded protein: CAISEGGTGKMNTEAFF.

There are a few counts of this clonotype. V gene TRBV20-1 combines with J gene TRBJ1-2; TRBD1 might be the D (5 bases). V was clipped by 0 bases and J by 8 bases, with 22 bases between them. In germline, CDR1 is DFQATT, CDR2 SNEGSKA (reference sequence). The CDR3 is made up of 16 amino acids. The chain's CDR3 is CSARDRWAVLGHGYTF. The CDR3 bases are TGCAGTGCTAGAGATCGATGGGCGGTTTTGGGGCACGGCTACACCTTC.

This clonotype showed up just a few times. The chain carries TRBV12-3 or TRBV12-4 and TRBJ1-1, with 7 bases lining up with TRBD1. CDR3 length: 15 amino acids. With 6 bases clipped from V and 2 bases from J, the junction kept 9 bases outside the gene matches. The CDR3 DNA follows: TGTGCCAGCAGCCGGGACAGTGGGATAAACACTGAAGCTTTCTTT. Its protein is CASSRDSGINTEAFF.

The CDR3 spells CATSSRTTLNYNEQFF. In nucleotides, the CDR3 is TGTGCCACCAGCTCAAGGACTACCCTAAACTACAATGAGCAGTTCTTC. The chain joins TRBV15 to TRBJ2-1, with D tentatively TRBD2 (6 bases). The V and J ends lost 5 bases and 3 bases respectively, with 17 bases between them. Germline CDR1 is LNHNV and CDR2 is YYDKDF (reference sequence). This CDR3 spans 16 amino acids.

The genes are TRBV6-2 or TRBV6-3 and TRBJ1-1; possibly TRBD1 for D (6 bases). Germline V gene data show CDR1 as MNHEY and CDR2 as SVGEGT. This CDR3 is built from 14 residues. V gave up 2 bases and J gave up 5 bases, with 12 bases separating them. The DNA for the CDR3 is TGTGCCAGCAGTTACGCAGGGGCGTGTACTGAAGCTTTCTTT. Protein sequence: CASSYAGACTEAFF.

The chain links TRBV14 to TRBJ1-1; perhaps TRBD1 as D (5 bases). Germline V gene lookup returns CDR1 SGHDN and CDR2 FVKESK. Trimming pared 3 bases from V and 7 bases from J, leaving 15 bases between. The CDR3 totals 14 residues. The CDR3 here is CASSQMAGTLEAFF. DNA of the CDR3: TGTGCCAGCAGCCAGATGGCCGGGACCCTTGAAGCTTTCTTT. Full variable domain (remainder filled in from reference TRBV14 and TRBJ1-1): EAGVTQFPSHSVIEKGQTVTLRCDPISGHDNLYWYRRVMGKEIKFLLHFVKESKQDESGMPNNRFLAERTGGTYSTLKVQPAELEDSGVYFCASSQMAGTLEAFFGQGTRLTVV.

This clonotype was seen repeatedly, ten times or more. The chain has TRBV7-2 and TRBJ1-2; unclear D gene. Trimming shortened V by 2 bases and J by 4 bases, and 11 bases separated the two germline ends. The CDR3 runs 14 residues. Germline loops: CDR1 SGHTA, CDR2 FQGNSA. This chain's CDR3 is CASSLLEGVYGYTF. The CDR3 nucleotides read TGTGCCAGCAGCTTATTGGAAGGTGTCTATGGCTACACCTTC.

The chain links TRBV6-2 or TRBV6-3 to TRBJ2-3, with 12 bases that match TRBD2. The CDR3 is 15 amino acids. V lost 7 bases, J lost 4 bases, and 6 bases stayed unmatched. Germline assignment: CDR1 MNHEY and CDR2 SVGEGT. The CDR3 region is CASKSASGRADTQYF. The CDR3 region has the DNA TGTGCCAGCAAATCGGCTAGCGGGAGGGCAGATACGCAGTATTTT.

This clonotype has a handful of counts. This chain uses TRBV12-3 or TRBV12-4 with TRBJ1-1, with a tentative D call TRBD1 (5 bases). The CDR3 has 17 residues. With 9 bases removed from V and 0 bases from J, the gap between germline ends came to 23 bases. For the CDR3, the DNA is TGTGCCAGTCGAGGGGAAGGGACGGAAATCATGAACACTGAAGCTTTCTTT. Translated, it gives CASRGEGTEIMNTEAFF.

This rearrangement joins TRBV7-9 to TRBJ1-2; D might be TRBD1 (5 bases). The CDR3 has 16 residues. Trimming shortened V by 1 base and J by 2 bases, and 14 bases separated the two germline ends. Germline V lookup: CDR1 SEHNR, CDR2 FQNEAQ (reference sequence). The CDR3 DNA is TGTGCCAGCAGCTTAGGTTCGATCGGGGGAAACTATGGCTACACCTTC. It is translated as CASSLGSIGGNYGYTF.

The chain combines TRBV12-3 or TRBV12-4 with TRBJ1-2; D unresolved. Trimming stripped 6 bases from V and 5 bases from J, with 22 bases between. This CDR3 is built from 16 residues. CDR3 sequence (DNA): TGTGCCAGCAGAATAGGAGGGATTCTCAGCTTTTATGGCTACACCTTC. Protein sequence: CASRIGGILSFYGYTF.

There are a few counts of this clonotype. This chain uses TRBV11-1 with TRBJ2-4; weak D call: TRBD2 (6 bases). The CDR3 contains 15 residues. CDR1 SGHAT and CDR2 FQDESV come from the germline V gene (reference sequence). Trimming shortened V by 3 bases and J by 4 bases, and 13 bases separated the two germline ends. The CDR3 loop is CASSLDYDPKNIQYF. The CDR3 DNA reads TGTGCCAGCAGCTTGGACTACGACCCTAAAAACATTCAGTACTTC. The full variable domain, completed using reference TRBV11-1 and TRBJ2-4, is EAEVAQSPRYKITEKSQAVAFWCDPISGHATLYWYRQILGQGPELLVQFQDESVVDDSQLPKDRFSAERLKGVDSTLKIQPAELGDSAMYLCASSLDYDPKNIQYFGAGTRLSVL.

The rearrangement links TRBV9 to TRBJ2-5, with unresolved D. The germline V gene encodes CDR1 SGDLS and CDR2 YYNGEE. The ends were cut back, 2 bases at V and 4 bases at J, with 12 bases in the middle. The CDR3 has 14 amino acids. CDR3 protein: CASSVEDGGETQYF. CDR3 coding DNA: TGTGCCAGCAGCGTCGAGGACGGCGGAGAGACCCAGTACTTC.

V gene TRBV7-9 combines with J gene TRBJ2-5; 12 nucleotides align to TRBD2. J lost 7 bases, V lost 1 base, and 1 base had no gene match. Germline values: CDR1 SEHNR, CDR2 FQNEAQ (reference sequence). CDR3 length: 14 residues. This CDR3 is CASSLELAGGTQYF. Here the CDR3 DNA reads TGTGCCAGCAGCTTAGAACTAGCGGGAGGGACCCAGTACTTC.

The chain links TRBV6-6 to TRBJ1-2; 7 nucleotides agree with TRBD1. This CDR3 is 14 amino acids long. Germline CDR1 reads MNHNY; CDR2 reads SVGAGI (reference sequence). Trimming at V came to 10 bases and at J to 3 bases, leaving 11 bases not matched to a gene. The CDR3 reads CATSPRQGDYGYTF. Written as DNA, the CDR3 is TGTGCCACCTCCCCTCGACAGGGAGACTATGGCTACACCTTC.

The V call is TRBV20-1, the J call TRBJ2-3, with a weak D call TRBD2 (6 bases). The CDR3 extends over 15 amino acids. The V end was cut by 5 bases, the J end by 8 bases, with 23 bases between. The germline V gene encodes CDR1 DFQATT and CDR2 SNEGSKA (reference sequence). As DNA, the CDR3 is TGCAGTGCTCTTACTAGCACCCCATTTCCGGGTACGCAGTATTTT. Translated, it gives CSALTSTPFPGTQYF.

The sample holds a few counts of this clonotype. The V and J genes are TRBV5-1 and TRBJ2-1, with TRBD1 identical over 7 bases. The CDR3 sequence is 16 residues long. V lost 0 bases, J lost 0 bases, and 3 bases stayed unmatched. Germline V gene lookup returns CDR1 SGHRS and CDR2 YFSETQ. CDR3 in DNA: TGCGCCAGCAGCTTGGGGACAGGCCACTCCTACAATGAGCAGTTCTTC. It translates to CASSLGTGHSYNEQFF.

The V and J genes are TRBV7-2 and TRBJ2-1, with D perhaps matching TRBD1 or TRBD2 (5 bases each). The CDR3 runs 18 residues. V dropped 2 bases and J dropped 3 bases, with 20 bases sitting between them. Germline CDR1 reads SGHTA; CDR2 reads FQGNSA. The CDR3 DNA reads as TGTGCCAGCAGCTTAAGTTCCCCCGCCGGGGCGAGCTACAATGAGCAGTTCTTC. Its translation: CASSLSSPAGASYNEQFF.

V is TRBV25-1 and J is TRBJ2-5; no clear D. The CDR3 consists of 14 residues. Trimming removed 2 bases at V and 0 bases at J, with 7 bases between. Germline CDR1 MGHDK, CDR2 SYGVNS. The CDR3 region is CASSEREYQETQYF. In DNA form, the CDR3 reads TGTGCCAGCAGTGAACGAGAGTACCAAGAGACCCAGTACTTC.

V is TRBV4-1 and J is TRBJ2-2, with TRBD2 matching 9 bases. CDR3 size: 16 residues. Trimming took 1 base from V and 7 from J; bases not matched to a gene: 7. The V gene's germline CDR1 is MGHRA and CDR2 YSYEKL. Here the CDR3 reads CASSQGDQRGVGELFF. The CDR3 coding sequence is TGCGCCAGCAGCCAAGGCGACCAGCGGGGGGTCGGGGAGCTGTTTTTT.